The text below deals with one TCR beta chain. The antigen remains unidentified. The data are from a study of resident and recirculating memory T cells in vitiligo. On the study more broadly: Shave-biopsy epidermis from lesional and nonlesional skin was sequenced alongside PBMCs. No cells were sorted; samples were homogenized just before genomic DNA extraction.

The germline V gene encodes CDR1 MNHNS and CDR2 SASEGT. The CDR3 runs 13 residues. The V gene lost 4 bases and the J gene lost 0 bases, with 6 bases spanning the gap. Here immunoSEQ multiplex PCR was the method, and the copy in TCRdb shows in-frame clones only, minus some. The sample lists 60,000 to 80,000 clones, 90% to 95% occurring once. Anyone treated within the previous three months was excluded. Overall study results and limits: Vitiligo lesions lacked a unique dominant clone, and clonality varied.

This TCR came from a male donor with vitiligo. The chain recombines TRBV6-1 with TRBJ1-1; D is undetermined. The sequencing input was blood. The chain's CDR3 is CASSAVMNTEAFF. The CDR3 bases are TGTGCCAGCAGTGCGGTGATGAACACTGAAGCTTTCTTT.